The clone carrying this T cell receptor (beta chain) was observed at least ten times. Per germline, CDR1 MNHEY and CDR2 SMNVEV (reference sequence). Trimming removed 6 bases from V and 0 bases from J, with 17 bases in between. The CDR3 runs 16 residues. This sample was included in a study of T cells in Graves' hyperthyroidism and ophthalmopathy. Patients showing uncontrolled infection, other autoimmune disease, pregnancy or lactation were ineligible. PBMCs came from more than 8.5 ml fresh peripheral blood. RNA transcripts were the template for amplifying TCR beta CDR3 regions. An initial round of RT-PCR targeting the TCR CDR3 relied on the HTBI primer set. In TCRdb, the multiplex PCR reads were re-called with MiXCR into one record per CDR3 protein. The table records fewer than 350,000 distinct CDR3 sequences, roughly 15% of them present only once.

Sample: blood. This sequence was found in a woman aged 25 to 39 with Graves' hyperthyroidism that later progressed to Graves' ophthalmopathy. The chain employs TRBV27 and TRBJ1-1; no clear D gene. As DNA, the CDR3 is TGTGCCAGCAGCCCCCGGACGGCTTCACTGAACACTGAAGCTTTCTTT. This encodes CASSPRTASLNTEAFF.